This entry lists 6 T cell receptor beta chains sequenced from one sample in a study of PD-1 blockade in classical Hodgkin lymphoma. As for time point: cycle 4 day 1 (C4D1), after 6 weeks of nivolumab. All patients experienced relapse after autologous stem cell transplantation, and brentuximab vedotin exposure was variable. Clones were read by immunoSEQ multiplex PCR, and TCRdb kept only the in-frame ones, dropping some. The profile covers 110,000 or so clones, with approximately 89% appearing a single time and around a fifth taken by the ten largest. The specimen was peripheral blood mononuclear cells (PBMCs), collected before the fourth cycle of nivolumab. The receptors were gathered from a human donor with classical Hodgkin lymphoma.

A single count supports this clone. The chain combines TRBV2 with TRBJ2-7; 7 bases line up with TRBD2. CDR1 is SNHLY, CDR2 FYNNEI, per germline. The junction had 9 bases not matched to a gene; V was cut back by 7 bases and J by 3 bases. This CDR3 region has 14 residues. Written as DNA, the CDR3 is TGTGCCAGCAAGACCGGGGGACTAAACTACGAGCAGTACTTC. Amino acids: CASKTGGLNYEQYF.

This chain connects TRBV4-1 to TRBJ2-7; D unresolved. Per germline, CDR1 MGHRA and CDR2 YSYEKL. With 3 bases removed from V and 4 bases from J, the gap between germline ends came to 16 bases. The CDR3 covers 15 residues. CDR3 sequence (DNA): TGCGCCAGCAGCCACTCCACGGGCCTGGGGTACGAGCAGTACTTC. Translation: CASSHSTGLGYEQYF.

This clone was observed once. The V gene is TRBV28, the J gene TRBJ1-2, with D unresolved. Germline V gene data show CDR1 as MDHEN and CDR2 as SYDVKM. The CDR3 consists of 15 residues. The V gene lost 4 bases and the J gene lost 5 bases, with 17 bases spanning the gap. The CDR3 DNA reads TGTGCCAGCAGTTCTCCGACGGTCATGGGGTATGGCTACACCTTC. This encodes CASSSPTVMGYGYTF.

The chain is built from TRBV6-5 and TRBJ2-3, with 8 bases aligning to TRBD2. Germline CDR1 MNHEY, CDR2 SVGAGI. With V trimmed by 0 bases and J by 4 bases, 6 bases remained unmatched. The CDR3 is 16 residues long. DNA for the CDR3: TGTGCCAGCAGTTACTCGGCGGGAGGTATCCCAGATACGCAGTATTTT. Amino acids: CASSYSAGGIPDTQYF.

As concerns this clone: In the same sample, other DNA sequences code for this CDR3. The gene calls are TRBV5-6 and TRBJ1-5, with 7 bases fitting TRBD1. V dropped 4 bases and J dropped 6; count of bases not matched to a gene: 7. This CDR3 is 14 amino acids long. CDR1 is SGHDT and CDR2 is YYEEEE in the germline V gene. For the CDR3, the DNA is TGTGCCAGCAGCGAGGGGGCGCAGGTTCAGCCCCAGCATTTT. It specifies CASSEGAQVQPQHF.

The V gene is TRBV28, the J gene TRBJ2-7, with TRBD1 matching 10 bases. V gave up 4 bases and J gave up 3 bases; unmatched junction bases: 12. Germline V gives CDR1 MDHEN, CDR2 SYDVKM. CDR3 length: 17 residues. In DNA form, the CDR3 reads TGTGCCAGCAGTTCCCAGCCCGGGACAGGGGACTTCTACGAGCAGTACTTC. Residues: CASSSQPGTGDFYEQYF.